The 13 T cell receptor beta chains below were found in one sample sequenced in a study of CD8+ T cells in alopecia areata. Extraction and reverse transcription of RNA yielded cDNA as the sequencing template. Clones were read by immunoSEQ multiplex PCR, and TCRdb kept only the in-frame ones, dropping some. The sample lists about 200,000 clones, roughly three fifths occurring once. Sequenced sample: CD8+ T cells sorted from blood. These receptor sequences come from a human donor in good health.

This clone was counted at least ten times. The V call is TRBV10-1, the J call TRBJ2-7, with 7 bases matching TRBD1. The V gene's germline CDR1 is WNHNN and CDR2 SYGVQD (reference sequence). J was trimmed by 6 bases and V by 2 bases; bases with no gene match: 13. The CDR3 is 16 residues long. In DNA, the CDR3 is TGCGCCAGCAGTGAGCCCTCCTTCGATGGACAGGCCGAGCAGTACTTC. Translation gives CASSEPSFDGQAEQYF.

For the CDR3, the DNA is TGCAGCGTTTTAGCGGGGGGCCTCTCAGGCGAGCAGTTCTTC. Translation gives CSVLAGGLSGEQFF. The chain employs TRBV29-1 and TRBJ2-1; 10 positions agree with TRBD2. V gave up 5 bases and J gave up 10 bases; unmatched junction bases: 11. There are 14 residues in the CDR3. Germline V CDR1 and CDR2: SQVTM, ANQGSEA.

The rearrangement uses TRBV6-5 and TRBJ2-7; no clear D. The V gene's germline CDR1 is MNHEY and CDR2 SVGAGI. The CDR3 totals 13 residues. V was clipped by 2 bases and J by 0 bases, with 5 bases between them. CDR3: CASSYSLSYEQYF. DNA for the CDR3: TGTGCCAGCAGTTACAGTCTCTCCTACGAGCAGTACTTC.

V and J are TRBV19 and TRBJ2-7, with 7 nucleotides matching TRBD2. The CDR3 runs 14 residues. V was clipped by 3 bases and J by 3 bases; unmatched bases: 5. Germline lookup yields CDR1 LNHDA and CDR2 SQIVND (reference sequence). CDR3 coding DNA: TGTGCCAGTAGTATGGACGGGGGGATCTACGAGCAGTACTTC. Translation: CASSMDGGIYEQYF.

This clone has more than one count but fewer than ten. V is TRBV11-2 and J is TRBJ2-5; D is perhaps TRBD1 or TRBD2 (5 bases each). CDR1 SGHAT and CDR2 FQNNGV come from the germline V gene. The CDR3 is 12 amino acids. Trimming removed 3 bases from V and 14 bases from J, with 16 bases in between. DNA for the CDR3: TGTGCCAGCAGCTTCCTCCGGGACCCACCATACTTC. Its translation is CASSFLRDPPYF.

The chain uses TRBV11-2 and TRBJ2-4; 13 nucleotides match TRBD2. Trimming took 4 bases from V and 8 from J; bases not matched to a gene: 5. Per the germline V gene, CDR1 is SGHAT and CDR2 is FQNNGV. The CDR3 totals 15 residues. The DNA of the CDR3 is TGTGCCAGCAGCTCGGGACTAGCGGGGAGCGACATTCAGTACTTC. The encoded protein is CASSSGLAGSDIQYF.

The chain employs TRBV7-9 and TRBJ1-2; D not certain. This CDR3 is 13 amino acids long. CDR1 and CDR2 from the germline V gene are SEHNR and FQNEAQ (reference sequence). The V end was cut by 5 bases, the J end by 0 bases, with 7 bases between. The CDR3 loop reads CASSEGTNYGYTF. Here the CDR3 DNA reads TGTGCCAGCAGCGAAGGGACTAACTATGGCTACACCTTC.

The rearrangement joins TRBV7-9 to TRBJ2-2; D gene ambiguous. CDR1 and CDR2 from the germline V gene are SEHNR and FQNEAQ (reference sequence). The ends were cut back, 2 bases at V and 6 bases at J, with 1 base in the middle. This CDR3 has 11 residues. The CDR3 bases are TGTGCCAGCAGCTTATCCGGGGAGCTGTTTTTT. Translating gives CASSLSGELFF.

CDR3 DNA: TGTGCCAGCAGCTCGACAGGGATGGAAACCCAGTACTTC. Translated: CASSSTGMETQYF. The rearrangement joins TRBV7-9 to TRBJ2-5, with 7 nucleotides matching TRBD1. Per germline, CDR1 SEHNR and CDR2 FQNEAQ (reference sequence). This CDR3 has 13 amino acids. J lost 8 bases, V lost 4 bases, and 7 bases had no gene match.

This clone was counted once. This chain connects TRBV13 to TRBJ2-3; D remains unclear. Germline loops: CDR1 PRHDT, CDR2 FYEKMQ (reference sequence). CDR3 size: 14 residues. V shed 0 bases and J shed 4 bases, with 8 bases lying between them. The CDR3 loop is CASSLGGSPDTQYF. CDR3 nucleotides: TGTGCCAGCAGCTTAGGTGGCAGCCCAGATACGCAGTATTTT.

CDR3 nucleotides: TGTGCCAGCAGCCCGGCTCCGGGACAGGGCTACGAGCAGTACTTC. Its protein product is CASSPAPGQGYEQYF. This chain joins TRBV5-4 and TRBJ2-7; 9 nucleotides align to TRBD1. V was pared by 4 bases and J by 3 bases, with 8 bases of the junction left unmatched. Germline V gene data show CDR1 as SGHNT and CDR2 as YYREEE (reference sequence). The CDR3 sequence is 15 residues long.

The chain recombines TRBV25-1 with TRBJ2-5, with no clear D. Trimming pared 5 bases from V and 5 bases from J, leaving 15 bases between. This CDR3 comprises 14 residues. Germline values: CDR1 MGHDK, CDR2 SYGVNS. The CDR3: CASSSRTKEETQYF. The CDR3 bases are TGTGCCAGCAGTTCCCGGACCAAAGAGGAGACCCAGTACTTC.

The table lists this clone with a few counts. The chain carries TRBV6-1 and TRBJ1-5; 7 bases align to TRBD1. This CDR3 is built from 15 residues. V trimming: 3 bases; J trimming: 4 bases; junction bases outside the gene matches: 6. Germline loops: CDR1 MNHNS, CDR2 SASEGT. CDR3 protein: CASSDRQGRNQPQHF. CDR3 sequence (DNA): TGTGCCAGCAGTGATAGACAGGGACGAAATCAGCCCCAGCATTTT.